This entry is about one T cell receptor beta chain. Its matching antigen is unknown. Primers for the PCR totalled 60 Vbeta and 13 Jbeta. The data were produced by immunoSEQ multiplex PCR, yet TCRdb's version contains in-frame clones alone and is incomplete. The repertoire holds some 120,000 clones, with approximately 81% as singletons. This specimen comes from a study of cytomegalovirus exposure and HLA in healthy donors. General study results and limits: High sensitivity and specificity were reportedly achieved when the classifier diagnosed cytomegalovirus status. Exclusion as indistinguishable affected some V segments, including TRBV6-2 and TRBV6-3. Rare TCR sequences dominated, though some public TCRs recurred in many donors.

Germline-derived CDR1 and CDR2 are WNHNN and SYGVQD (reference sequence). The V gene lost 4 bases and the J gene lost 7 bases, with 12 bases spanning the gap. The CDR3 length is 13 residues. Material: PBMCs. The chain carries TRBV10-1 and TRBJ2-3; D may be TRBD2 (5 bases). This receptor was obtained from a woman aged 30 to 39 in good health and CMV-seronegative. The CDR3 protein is CASSGSTGNTQYF. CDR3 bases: TGCGCCAGCAGTGGATCTACGGGAAATACGCAGTATTTT.